This passage covers 8 T cell receptor beta chains from one sample sequenced in a study of blood T cell repertoires in COVID-19. TCRdb's table, derived via immunoSEQ multiplex PCR, lists solely in-frame clones and lacks some. The sample records more than 70,000 clones, 70% to 90% being singletons. Source material: peripheral blood. These receptors came from a woman of 80 years or more with active or convalescent COVID-19.

The chain uses TRBV3-1 (or the pseudogene TRBV3-2) and TRBJ2-2; D may be TRBD1 (5 bases). This CDR3 has 14 residues. CDR1 is LGHDT and CDR2 is YNNKEL in the germline V gene (reference sequence). V lost 6 bases to trimming and J lost 7 bases, with 15 bases between them. The CDR3 reads CASRPAQGFGELFF. CDR3 DNA sequence: TGTGCCAGCAGGCCAGCCCAGGGTTTCGGGGAGCTGTTTTTT.

The rearrangement links TRBV25-1 to TRBJ1-1; the D is unclear. Trimming cost V 2 bases and J 3 bases, with 22 bases left between them. CDR1 MGHDK and CDR2 SYGVNS come from the germline V gene. The CDR3 loop spans 18 amino acids. Here the CDR3 DNA reads TGTGCCAGCAGTGAAAGTTTTATCACAGAGTGGTCGGACACTGAAGCTTTCTTT. This gives the protein CASSESFITEWSDTEAFF. Full variable domain (outside the CDR3, taken from reference TRBV25-1 and TRBJ1-1): EADIYQTPRYLVIGTGKKITLECSQTMGHDKMYWYQQDPGMELHLIHYSYGVNSTEKGDLSSESTVSRIRTEHFPLTLESARPSHTSQYLCASSESFITEWSDTEAFFGQGTRLTVV.

This chain uses TRBV5-6 with TRBJ2-1; TRBD2 is a possible D gene (6 bases). CDR1 is SGHDT and CDR2 is YYEEEE in the germline V gene. Deletions cut 2 bases from V and 9 bases from J, with 12 bases between. The CDR3 contains 13 residues. The CDR3 nucleotides read TGTGCCAGCAGCTTTGAATGGGGAGGTGAGCAGTTCTTC. Protein: CASSFEWGGEQFF.

This chain connects TRBV5-1 to TRBJ2-3; 8 positions match TRBD2. V shed 4 bases, J shed 5 bases, and the junction held 15 bases outside the gene matches. Germline V gives CDR1 SGHRS, CDR2 YFSETQ. The CDR3 loop spans 17 amino acids. CDR3 protein: CASSRETSGGKVDTQYF. CDR3 sequence (DNA): TGCGCCAGCAGCAGAGAGACTTCGGGGGGGAAGGTAGATACGCAGTATTTT.

The chain uses TRBV5-1 and TRBJ2-2; the match to TRBD2 covers 13 bases. This CDR3 has 15 residues. J gave up 5 bases and V 4 bases, and 2 bases lay outside the gene matches. Germline CDR1 reads SGHRS; CDR2 reads YFSETQ. The CDR3 DNA reads TGCGCCAGCAGCCCGGGACTAGCGGGGACCGGGGAGCTGTTTTTT. Encoded protein: CASSPGLAGTGELFF.

This chain joins TRBV7-9 and TRBJ2-7; D may be TRBD2 (5 bases). Per germline, CDR1 SEHNR and CDR2 FQNEAQ (reference sequence). Trimming took off 0 bases at V and 0 bases at J, with 12 bases between the two ends. The length of the CDR3 is 16 residues. The DNA for the CDR3 is TGTGCCAGCAGCTTAGCTAGCGCGTTAATCTCCTACGAGCAGTACTTC. This gives the protein CASSLASALISYEQYF.

This chain connects TRBV6-4 to TRBJ2-5, with 12 bases lining up with TRBD2. The junction had 9 bases not matched to a gene; V was cut back by 5 bases and J by 5 bases. This CDR3 has 16 amino acids. The germline V gene has CDR1 MRHNA and CDR2 SNTAGT. The chain's CDR3 is CASSRLAGGRWETQYF. The CDR3 DNA is TGTGCCAGCAGTAGGCTAGCGGGGGGGCGTTGGGAGACCCAGTACTTC.

The chain links TRBV30 to TRBJ2-3; D unresolved. The CDR3 is 14 residues long. With 0 bases removed from V and 3 bases from J, the gap between germline ends came to 10 bases. Germline lookup yields CDR1 GTSNPN and CDR2 SVGIG (reference sequence). For the CDR3, the DNA is TGTGCCTGGAGTGTAAAAAGCGCAACAGATACGCAGTATTTT. Amino acid sequence: CAWSVKSATDTQYF.